The next 8 T cell receptor beta chains were all read from a single sample in a study of blood T cells in healthy people across ages. A J-beta primer mix and a sample-barcoded 5' primer were used in a second PCR of about 6 to 12 cycles. TCRdb called the 5' RACE reads again in MiXCR, with one record for every CDR3 protein. The table has hundreds of thousands of distinct CDR3 sequences, about 40% seen once. The sequencing sample was made of blood. These receptors came from an older woman in good health.

This chain joins TRBV20-1 and TRBJ2-5; D uncertain. This CDR3 has 12 residues. Trimming removed 7 bases at V and 5 bases at J, with 14 bases between. Germline values: CDR1 DFQATT, CDR2 SNEGSKA (reference sequence). The CDR3 nucleotides read TGCAGTGTTCAAAGCCCCGGGGAGACCCAGTACTTC. Protein product: CSVQSPGETQYF.

The J gene is TRBJ1-2, the V gene TRBV20-1; 8 positions match TRBD1. CDR3 length equals 14 residues. Trimming took 2 bases from V and 4 from J; bases not matched to a gene: 6. The germline V gene has CDR1 DFQATT and CDR2 SNEGSKA (reference sequence). The CDR3 reads CSARPWTGIYGYTF. In DNA, the CDR3 is TGCAGTGCTAGACCCTGGACAGGGATCTATGGCTACACCTTC.

This rearrangement joins TRBV6-2 or TRBV6-3 to TRBJ2-2; D possibly matches TRBD1 or TRBD2 (5 bases each). The CDR3 spans 14 residues. The V gene lost 8 bases and the J gene lost 4 bases, with 14 bases spanning the gap. From germline, CDR1 is MNHEY and CDR2 SVGEGT. CDR3 amino acids: CASRDGATTGELFF. CDR3 in DNA: TGTGCCAGCCGGGACGGGGCCACCACCGGGGAGCTGTTTTTT.

This rearrangement joins TRBV6-1 to TRBJ2-7; the D is unclear. Germline V CDR1 and CDR2: MNHNS, SASEGT. Trimming pared 1 base from V and 5 bases from J, leaving 6 bases between. The CDR3 contains 12 residues. CDR3 sequence reads: CASSEDFDEQYF. The CDR3 nucleotides are TGTGCCAGCAGTGAAGATTTTGACGAGCAGTACTTC.

The CDR3 loop reads CSARDGERAYEQYF. The CDR3 DNA reads as TGCAGTGCTAGAGATGGTGAGAGGGCCTACGAGCAGTACTTC. The chain couples TRBV20-1 to TRBJ2-7; possibly TRBD2 for D (5 bases). V lost 0 bases to trimming and J lost 2 bases, with 11 bases between them. CDR1 and CDR2 from the germline V gene are DFQATT and SNEGSKA (reference sequence). The CDR3 is 14 residues long.

V usage is TRBV4-2 and J usage is TRBJ1-1, with 7 bases lining up with TRBD1. Germline lookup yields CDR1 LGHNA and CDR2 YNFKEQ. CDR3 length: 12 amino acids. With V trimmed by 4 bases and J by 8 bases, 4 bases remained unmatched. The CDR3 loop reads CASSLNRGEAFF. CDR3 sequence (DNA): TGTGCCAGCAGCCTCAACAGGGGAGAAGCTTTCTTT.

V and J are TRBV28 and TRBJ2-4; perhaps TRBD2 as D (6 bases). Gene TRBJ2-7 matches the end of the DNA better, so the J call may be wrong. The germline V gene has CDR1 MDHEN and CDR2 SYDVKM. This CDR3 region has 12 residues. The CDR3 protein is CASSSGVHEQYF. The CDR3 nucleotides read TGTGCCAGCAGTTCGGGAGTCCACGAGCAGTACTTC.

This chain joins TRBV20-1 and TRBJ1-1; D gene uncertain. V was clipped by 0 bases and J by 0 bases, with 8 bases between them. Germline CDR1 DFQATT, CDR2 SNEGSKA (reference sequence). The CDR3 contains 14 residues. The CDR3, as DNA: TGCAGTGCTAGAGATAGGGTGGTGAACACTGAAGCTTTCTTT. Amino acids: CSARDRVVNTEAFF.